A selection of T cell receptor beta chains follows, all from one sample in a study of blood T cells in healthy people across ages. A single record per CDR3 protein comes from TCRdb applying MiXCR to the 5' RACE reads. The table records some 710,000 distinct CDR3 sequences, approximately 22% of them present only once. The sample was blood. These receptors came from a man between 70 and 80 years old in good health. Each CDR3 is given with its conserved first and last residue. Each record gives: D gene, J gene, clone size, V gene, CDR3 DNA, CDR3 protein. D genes are given only for firm matches. The size field is filled for only some rows; it gives once, few, many or a size class.

d_call: .
j_call: TRBJ2-3
clone_size: once
v_call: TRBV20-1
cdr3_nt: TGCAGTGCCATATCTGGAGGGGGACGCACAGATACGCAGTATTTT
cdr3_aa: CSAISGGGRTDTQYF

d_call: .
j_call: TRBJ2-2
clone_size: .
v_call: TRBV28
cdr3_nt: TGTGCCAGCAGTCCTCCCTTCGCAGGGGGGGCCGGGGAGCTGTTTTTT
cdr3_aa: CASSPPFAGGAGELFF

d_call: .
j_call: TRBJ2-3
clone_size: many
v_call: TRBV12-3/TRBV12-4
cdr3_nt: TGTGCCAGCAGTTTATGGAGCACAGATACGCAGTATTTT
cdr3_aa: CASSLWSTDTQYF

d_call: TRBD1
j_call: TRBJ2-2
clone_size: few
v_call: TRBV20-1
cdr3_nt: TGCAGTGCTTCGGACAGGGGAAGGTTGGTCGGGGAGCTGTTTTTT
cdr3_aa: CSASDRGRLVGELFF

d_call: .
j_call: TRBJ2-7
clone_size: few
v_call: TRBV12-3/TRBV12-4
cdr3_nt: TGTGCCAGCAAGGAGGACAGCTCCTACGAGCAGTACTTC
cdr3_aa: CASKEDSSYEQYF

d_call: .
j_call: TRBJ2-3
clone_size: .
v_call: TRBV7-2
cdr3_nt: TGTGCCAGCAGCTTGCAAGAAATAGATACGCAGTATTTT
cdr3_aa: CASSLQEIDTQYF

d_call: .
j_call: TRBJ2-3
clone_size: few
v_call: TRBV18
cdr3_nt: TGTGCCAGCTCAGACCGTCTAACGCAGTATTTT
cdr3_aa: CASSDRLTQYF

d_call: .
j_call: TRBJ2-5
clone_size: .
v_call: TRBV5-1
cdr3_nt: TGCGCCAGCAGCTTAGGGGGGACTCTCCAGGAGACCCAGTACTTC
cdr3_aa: CASSLGGTLQETQYF

d_call: TRBD2
j_call: TRBJ2-1
clone_size: .
v_call: TRBV12-3/TRBV12-4
cdr3_nt: TGTGCCAGCAGCTCCCGGGAGGGCGGCGATGAGCAGTTCTTC
cdr3_aa: CASSSREGGDEQFF

d_call: .
j_call: TRBJ2-3
clone_size: .
v_call: TRBV7-2
cdr3_nt: TGTACCAGCAGCTTAGGGGGACCAAGCAGGACAGATACGCAGTATTTT
cdr3_aa: CTSSLGGPSRTDTQYF

d_call: TRBD1
j_call: TRBJ1-1
clone_size: few
v_call: TRBV29-1
cdr3_nt: TGCAGCGCCGGGACAGGAATGAACACTGAAGCTTTCTTT
cdr3_aa: CSAGTGMNTEAFF

d_call: .
j_call: TRBJ1-1
clone_size: .
v_call: TRBV7-9
cdr3_nt: TGTGCCAGCAGCCCCCCAGGGTTGGGCACTGAAGCTTTCTTT
cdr3_aa: CASSPPGLGTEAFF

d_call: .
j_call: TRBJ2-7
clone_size: few
v_call: TRBV14
cdr3_nt: TGTGCCAGCAGCCAAGATCAGGCCTCCTACGAGCAGTACTTC
cdr3_aa: CASSQDQASYEQYF

d_call: .
j_call: TRBJ1-1
clone_size: .
v_call: TRBV6-1
cdr3_nt: TGTGCCAGCAGGGAGGTCGAAGCTTTCTTT
cdr3_aa: CASREVEAFF

d_call: TRBD1
j_call: TRBJ1-2
clone_size: few
v_call: TRBV20-1
cdr3_nt: TGCAGTGCTAGAAGCCCCGGGACAGGGATTAATGGCTACACCTTC
cdr3_aa: CSARSPGTGINGYTF

d_call: .
j_call: TRBJ2-4
clone_size: .
v_call: TRBV10-2
cdr3_nt: TGCGCCAGCACCCCGACCAAAAACATTCAGTACTTC
cdr3_aa: CASTPTKNIQYF

d_call: .
j_call: TRBJ2-5
clone_size: .
v_call: TRBV3-1
cdr3_nt: TGTGCCAGCAGCCAAGGGACCTCGCTAGAGACCCAGTACTTC
cdr3_aa: CASSQGTSLETQYF

d_call: .
j_call: TRBJ1-3
clone_size: .
v_call: TRBV27
cdr3_nt: TGTGCCAGCAGTTTTACCTTCTCCGGAAACACCATATATTTT
cdr3_aa: CASSFTFSGNTIYF

d_call: .
j_call: TRBJ1-2
clone_size: few
v_call: TRBV25-1
cdr3_nt: TGTGCCAGCAGCCCCCAAGGTTGGGGCTACACCTTC
cdr3_aa: CASSPQGWGYTF

d_call: .
j_call: TRBJ1-4
clone_size: .
v_call: TRBV20-1
cdr3_nt: TGCAGTGCTCCGGACGTGGGAGGTGAAAAACTGTTTTTT
cdr3_aa: CSAPDVGGEKLFF

d_call: .
j_call: TRBJ2-1
clone_size: .
v_call: TRBV7-2
cdr3_nt: TGTGCCAGCAGCTTAGCTTCACTAGTGCCTGAGCAGTTCTTC
cdr3_aa: CASSLASLVPEQFF

d_call: .
j_call: TRBJ1-2
clone_size: .
v_call: TRBV7-2
cdr3_nt: TGTGCCAGCAGCTTAGCGGGCAGGGGATACGATGGCTACACCTTC
cdr3_aa: CASSLAGRGYDGYTF